The 22 T cell receptor beta chains below all came from one sample that was sequenced in a study of blood T cell repertoires in COVID-19. Produced via immunoSEQ multiplex PCR; TCRdb's table is partial and in-frame only. Here the sample spans 55,000 to 65,000 clones, approximately 83% being singletons. The sequencing input was peripheral blood. The origin of the receptors is a man aged 25 to 40 with COVID-19, enrolled during active disease.

This chain connects TRBV6-2 or TRBV6-3 to TRBJ2-5; 14 bases are a match to TRBD2. Germline V gives CDR1 MNHEY, CDR2 SVGEGT. The V gene end was trimmed by 2 bases and the J gene end by 4 bases; junction bases not matched to a gene: 3. The CDR3 runs 16 residues. The CDR3 nucleotides are TGTGCCAGCAGTTACGCAGGACTAGCGGGAGGAGAGACCCAGTACTTC. Translating it yields CASSYAGLAGGETQYF.

In DNA form, the CDR3 reads TGTGCCAGCCGCCGGGACACCAATTCACCCCTCCACTTT. Translated: CASRRDTNSPLHF. The rearrangement links TRBV6-7 to TRBJ1-6; D is possibly TRBD1 (6 bases). TRBV6-7 is an ORF; its function is uncertain. Trimming cost V 8 bases and J 7 bases, with 12 bases left between them. The CDR3 sequence is 13 residues long.

This clone came up once. This chain uses TRBV12-3 or TRBV12-4 with TRBJ2-7; a weak D match, TRBD1 (5 bases). Trimming pared 3 bases from V and 3 bases from J, leaving 6 bases between. This CDR3 contains 12 residues. CDR3 sequence (DNA): TGTGCCAGCAGTTTGGGGCGCTACGAGCAGTACTTC. Encoded protein: CASSLGRYEQYF.

The rearrangement links TRBV27 to TRBJ1-5, with 8 bases that match TRBD1. Trimming removed 6 bases from V and 2 bases from J; junction bases left unmatched: 3. In germline, CDR1 is MNHEY, CDR2 SMNVEV (reference sequence). This CDR3 has 14 residues. CDR3 sequence reads: CASSTGGGNQPQHF. The CDR3 region has the DNA TGTGCCAGCAGCACAGGGGGGGGCAATCAGCCCCAGCATTTT.

V and J are TRBV11-1 and TRBJ1-1; no firm D call. V was cut by 1 base and J by 1 base, with 4 bases left in between. Germline CDR1 and CDR2: SGHAT and FQDESV (reference sequence). CDR3 length: 13 amino acids. CDR3 region: CASSLEANTEAFF. The CDR3 DNA follows: TGTGCCAGCAGCTTAGAAGCGAACACTGAAGCTTTCTTT.

V gene TRBV2 combines with J gene TRBJ2-4; perhaps TRBD2 as D (7 bases). In germline, CDR1 is SNHLY, CDR2 FYNNEI. Trimming left V 7 bases short and J 8 bases short, with 18 bases between. The CDR3 totals 14 residues. In DNA form, the CDR3 reads TGTGCCAGCACCCGAGGGGGAGGGAAGGACATTCAGTACTTC. It yields the protein CASTRGGGKDIQYF.

In its sample, this clone was seen once. CDR3 in amino acids: CASSLARGPGTEAFF. CDR3 nucleotides: TGTGCCAGCAGCTTAGCGCGAGGGCCGGGGACTGAAGCTTTCTTT. This chain links TRBV7-9 with TRBJ1-1; no reliable D call. V dropped 0 bases and J dropped 5 bases, with 13 bases sitting between them. Germline V gene data show CDR1 as SEHNR and CDR2 as FQNEAQ (reference sequence). The CDR3 runs to 15 residues. Looking up the rest from reference TRBV7-9 and TRBJ1-1 gives the full variable domain: DTGVSQNPRHKITKRGQNVTFRCDPISEHNRLYWYRQTLGQGPEFLTYFQNEAQLEKSRLLSDRFSAERPKGSFSTLEIQRTEQGDSAMYLCASSLARGPGTEAFFGQGTRLTVV.

The chain has TRBV5-6 and TRBJ2-5; D gene ambiguous. V dropped 6 bases and J dropped 4 bases, with 10 bases sitting between them. Germline V CDR1 and CDR2: SGHDT, YYEEEE. This CDR3 has 12 residues. CDR3 sequence reads: CASTSAGETQYF. CDR3 DNA: TGTGCCAGCACCTCCGCAGGAGAGACCCAGTACTTC.

V is TRBV29-1 and J is TRBJ1-1, with 9 bases identical to TRBD1. The length of the CDR3 is 16 residues. CDR1 and CDR2 from the germline V gene are SQVTM and ANQGSEA. The J segment lost 4 bases and the V segment lost 7 bases, leaving 16 bases of the junction unmatched. CDR3 residues: CSAGGTGGVRVTEAFF. For the CDR3, the DNA is TGCAGCGCCGGGGGAACAGGGGGCGTTAGGGTCACTGAAGCTTTCTTT.

Here the CDR3 reads CASPLGGPGGQYF. Here the CDR3 DNA reads TGTGCCAGCCCTTTGGGCGGGCCCGGGGGGCAGTATTTT. The chain joins TRBV11-2 to TRBJ2-3; possibly TRBD2 for D (6 bases). The CDR3 extends over 13 amino acids. The V and J ends lost 8 bases and 11 bases respectively, with 20 bases between them. CDR1 SGHAT and CDR2 FQNNGV come from the germline V gene.

The rearrangement uses TRBV19 and TRBJ2-3; 12 nucleotides line up with TRBD2. The junction had 8 bases not matched to a gene; V was cut back by 2 bases and J by 5 bases. CDR3 length: 17 amino acids. From germline, CDR1 is LNHDA and CDR2 SQIVND (reference sequence). The CDR3 DNA reads as TGTGCCAGTAGTATAAAAACTAGCGGGAGGAAAGGAGATACGCAGTATTTT. Translated, it gives CASSIKTSGRKGDTQYF.

The chain has TRBV11-2 and TRBJ1-1; possible D gene TRBD1, 6 bases. V lost 5 bases and J lost 5, with 21 bases in between. The CDR3 totals 16 residues. Germline-derived CDR1 and CDR2 are SGHAT and FQNNGV. CDR3 residues: CASSLARGGAGTEAFF. CDR3 bases: TGTGCCAGCAGCCTCGCACGCGGGGGCGCGGGAACTGAAGCTTTCTTT.

This clone has a handful of counts. The V call is TRBV6-5, the J call TRBJ1-1, with D perhaps TRBD1 (5 bases). This CDR3 is 13 amino acids long. Between the trimmed V and J ends, which lost 5 bases and 6 bases, there was a span of 13 bases. Germline CDR1 reads MNHEY; CDR2 reads SVGAGI. The CDR3: CASSNGGLAEAFF. As DNA, the CDR3 is TGTGCCAGCAGTAACGGGGGGTTGGCTGAAGCTTTCTTT.

This clone has a single count. V is TRBV3-1 (or the pseudogene TRBV3-2) and J is TRBJ2-4; 11 positions agree with TRBD2. This CDR3 spans 17 amino acids. Losses at the gene ends were 3 bases for V and 3 bases for J; bases not matched to a gene: 7. From germline, CDR1 is LGHDT and CDR2 YNNKEL (reference sequence). CDR3 nucleotides: TGTGCCAGCAGCCAGCGAGTACTAGCGGGAGTCAAAAACATTCAGTACTTC. Translated: CASSQRVLAGVKNIQYF.

The V and J genes are TRBV19 and TRBJ2-1; TRBD2 aligns across 9 bases. The CDR3 is 16 residues long. Unmatched junction bases numbered 9, after V lost 5 bases and J lost 4 bases. Germline CDR1 reads LNHDA; CDR2 reads SQIVND (reference sequence). The CDR3 is CASSPGTSRLYNEQFF. The CDR3 nucleotides are TGTGCCAGTAGTCCCGGGACTAGCCGCCTATACAATGAGCAGTTCTTC.

The chain employs TRBV30 and TRBJ2-7; D is perhaps TRBD1 (6 bases). Germline V gene lookup returns CDR1 GTSNPN and CDR2 SVGIG (reference sequence). The CDR3 length is 12 residues. V was clipped by 1 base and J by 3 bases, with 7 bases between them. The CDR3 loop reads CAWSDRDYEQYF. The DNA for the CDR3 is TGTGCCTGGAGTGACAGGGACTACGAGCAGTACTTC.

The rearrangement links TRBV27 to TRBJ1-1; 7 nucleotides align to TRBD1. V trimming: 6 bases; J trimming: 2 bases; junction bases outside the gene matches: 9. Germline V gene lookup returns CDR1 MNHEY and CDR2 SMNVEV (reference sequence). The CDR3 loop spans 15 amino acids. Here the CDR3 reads CASRVGQRRNTEAFF. In DNA, the CDR3 is TGTGCCAGCAGAGTGGGACAGCGCCGAAACACTGAAGCTTTCTTT.

This sequence joins TRBV11-2 and TRBJ2-3; D ambiguous. This CDR3 has 13 residues. V gave up 5 bases and J gave up 0 bases, with 6 bases separating them. Germline values: CDR1 SGHAT, CDR2 FQNNGV. As DNA, the CDR3 is TGTGCCAGCAGCCCCGGGAGCACAGATACGCAGTATTTT. Residues: CASSPGSTDTQYF.

The chain couples TRBV6-4 to TRBJ2-1, with 10 bases aligning to TRBD2. CDR1 and CDR2 from the germline V gene are MRHNA and SNTAGT. CDR3 length equals 16 residues. V lost 2 bases, J lost 2 bases, and 3 bases stayed unmatched. The CDR3 spells CASSDEGLATYNEQFF. CDR3 nucleotides: TGTGCCAGCAGTGACGAGGGACTAGCGACCTACAATGAGCAGTTCTTC.

The chain is built from TRBV10-3 and TRBJ2-7, with 10 bases lining up with TRBD1. Germline V gene data show CDR1 as ENHRY and CDR2 as SYGVKD. The CDR3 loop spans 12 amino acids. V was clipped by 10 bases and J by 5 bases; unmatched bases: 5. The CDR3 DNA is TGTGCCACCGGACAGGGGGGCCACGAGCAGTACTTC. Residues: CATGQGGHEQYF.

This sequence joins TRBV11-2 and TRBJ2-3, with 9 positions matching TRBD2. The trim removed 7 bases at V and 2 bases at J, leaving 10 bases unmatched. This CDR3 has 16 residues. Germline CDR1 and CDR2: SGHAT and FQNNGV. The CDR3 sequence: CASTAPAGGVTDTQYF. CDR3 coding DNA: TGTGCCAGCACCGCCCCGGCGGGAGGGGTCACAGATACGCAGTATTTT. Full variable domain (rest looked up from reference TRBV11-2 and TRBJ2-3): EAGVAQSPRYKIIEKRQSVAFWCNPISGHATLYWYQQILGQGPKLLIQFQNNGVVDDSQLPKDRFSAERLKGVDSTLKIQPAKLEDSAVYLCASTAPAGGVTDTQYFGPGTRLTVL.

This chain uses TRBV19 with TRBJ2-2; possibly TRBD2 for D (6 bases). This CDR3 spans 18 amino acids. The ends were cut back, 3 bases at V and 0 bases at J, with 17 bases in the middle. In germline, CDR1 is LNHDA, CDR2 SQIVND (reference sequence). CDR3 in amino acids: CASSMGRRGRANTGELFF. The DNA of the CDR3 is TGTGCCAGTAGTATGGGGCGGAGGGGCAGGGCGAACACCGGGGAGCTGTTTTTT.